This passage covers 20 T cell receptor beta chains from one sample sequenced in a study of T cells in tumors after PD-1 blockade. Clones were sequenced by immunoSEQ multiplex PCR, and TCRdb holds only the in-frame ones, with some missing. The sample yields about 59,000 clones, around 77% seen once. Sequencing was performed on PBMCs, taken before anti-PD-1 treatment. The receptors shown here come from a human donor with basal cell carcinoma.

J is TRBJ1-4 and V is TRBV9; tentative D call: TRBD1 (5 bases). From germline, CDR1 is SGDLS and CDR2 YYNGEE. The CDR3 runs to 15 residues. The V end was cut by 6 bases, the J end by 5 bases, with 17 bases between. The CDR3 sequence is CASTLSGTANEKLFF. Written as DNA, the CDR3 is TGTGCCAGCACCCTATCTGGGACGGCAAATGAAAAACTGTTTTTT. Based on the CDR3 plus reference TRBV9 and TRBJ1-4, the full variable domain is DSGVTQTPKHLITATGQRVTLRCSPRSGDLSVYWYQQSLDQGLQFLIQYYNGEERAKGNILERFSAQQFPDLHSELNLSSLELGDSALYFCASTLSGTANEKLFFGSGTQLSVL.

This chain links TRBV11-3 with TRBJ2-7; D is unresolved. Germline CDR1 and CDR2: SGHNT and YENEEA. Trimming took off 1 base at V and 6 bases at J, with 7 bases between the two ends. CDR3 length: 12 amino acids. CDR3 nucleotide sequence: TGTGCCAGCAGCTTAGGGGTCGGCGAGCAGTACTTC. Translating gives CASSLGVGEQYF.

The V call is TRBV6-1, the J call TRBJ2-5; D remains ambiguous. The ends were cut back, 2 bases at V and 2 bases at J, with 12 bases in the middle. Per germline, CDR1 MNHNS and CDR2 SASEGT. This CDR3 comprises 15 residues. The CDR3 protein is CASSEYRTQQETQYF. CDR3 nucleotide sequence: TGTGCCAGCAGTGAATATCGGACCCAACAAGAGACCCAGTACTTC.

This chain joins TRBV3-1 (or the pseudogene TRBV3-2) and TRBJ1-2; perhaps TRBD1 as D (6 bases). V was cut by 3 bases and J by 4 bases, with 9 bases left in between. The CDR3 loop spans 13 amino acids. Looked up from germline, CDR1 is LGHDT and CDR2 is YNNKEL (reference sequence). CDR3 amino acids: CASSHGGPYGYTF. CDR3 bases: TGTGCCAGCAGCCACGGGGGGCCCTATGGCTACACCTTC.

The chain employs TRBV5-8 and TRBJ2-7, with D maybe TRBD1 (7 bases). Germline CDR1 is SGHTS and CDR2 is YDEGEE. CDR3 length: 14 residues. Trimming removed 4 bases from V and 1 base from J, with 12 bases in between. The CDR3 region has the DNA TGTGCCAGCAGCCTACAGGGGACTTCCTACGAGCAGTACTTC. Translation gives CASSLQGTSYEQYF.

The CDR3 loop is CASTPRGGATDTQYF. The CDR3 region has the DNA TGTGCCAGTACCCCACGGGGGGGGGCAACAGATACGCAGTATTTT. The rearrangement joins TRBV19 to TRBJ2-3; 8 nucleotides align to TRBD2. The germline V gene encodes CDR1 LNHDA and CDR2 SQIVND (reference sequence). CDR3 length equals 15 residues. J lost 3 bases, V lost 7 bases, and 9 bases had no gene match. The full variable domain, in which reference TRBV19 and TRBJ2-3 provide the parts outside the CDR3, is DGGITQSPKYLFRKEGQNVTLSCEQNLNHDAMYWYRQDPGQGLRLIYYSQIVNDFQKGDIAEGYSVSREKKESFPLTVTSAQKNPTAFYLCASTPRGGATDTQYFGPGTRLTVL.

The chain couples TRBV5-6 to TRBJ2-1; TRBD2 matches at 8 bases. CDR3 length: 15 residues. V shed 2 bases and J 7 bases; nucleotides not matched to a gene: 8. Per the germline V gene, CDR1 is SGHDT and CDR2 is YYEEEE. CDR3 bases: TGTGCCAGCAGCTTCCCGGGACTAGTCGCGAATGAGCAGTTCTTC. This codes for CASSFPGLVANEQFF.

The rearrangement joins TRBV4-1 to TRBJ2-3; 8 bases fit TRBD2. The CDR3 totals 18 residues. V dropped 1 base and J dropped 0; count of bases not matched to a gene: 9. The germline V gene encodes CDR1 MGHRA and CDR2 YSYEKL. The CDR3 reads CASSQGTGGLSSTDTQYF. The CDR3 DNA reads TGCGCCAGCAGCCAAGGAACGGGGGGGCTATCTAGCACAGATACGCAGTATTTT.

J is TRBJ2-7 and V is TRBV20-1, with TRBD2 identical over 10 bases. The CDR3 is 14 amino acids. Germline CDR1 and CDR2: DFQATT and SNEGSKA (reference sequence). Trimming took 3 bases from V and 6 from J; bases not matched to a gene: 8. In DNA form, the CDR3 reads TGCAGTGCTAGTCCCCTAGCGGGGGCCGCCGAGCAGTACTTC. This codes for CSASPLAGAAEQYF.

V usage is TRBV20-1 and J usage is TRBJ2-5, with D perhaps TRBD1 (6 bases). Germline V CDR1 and CDR2: DFQATT, SNEGSKA (reference sequence). V dropped 2 bases and J dropped 12 bases, with 13 bases sitting between them. The CDR3 consists of 11 residues. In nucleotides, the CDR3 is TGCAGTGCTAGATTAAGGGACAACGAGTACTTC. Translating gives CSARLRDNEYF.

This chain links TRBV30 with TRBJ2-6; no clear D gene. Looked up from germline, CDR1 is GTSNPN and CDR2 is SVGIG (reference sequence). Trimming shortened V by 7 bases and J by 2 bases, and 12 bases separated the two germline ends. The CDR3 has 14 residues. CDR3 nucleotide sequence: TGTGCCTACCCCGAGAACCCTGGGGCCAACGTCCTGACTTTC. Translation gives CAYPENPGANVLTF.

This clone is a singleton in its sample. The CDR3 nucleotides read TGTGCCAGCAGCGTAGGTTTGTCAGGCTACGAGCAGTACTTC. This codes for CASSVGLSGYEQYF. The J gene is TRBJ2-7, the V gene TRBV9; D ambiguous. Trimming removed 0 bases from V and 3 bases from J, with 10 bases in between. Germline V lookup: CDR1 SGDLS, CDR2 YYNGEE. The CDR3 runs 14 residues.

J is TRBJ2-2 and V is TRBV3-1 (or the pseudogene TRBV3-2); 12 bases fit TRBD2. J lost 5 bases, V lost 0 bases, and 4 bases had no gene match. Germline CDR1 is LGHDT and CDR2 is YNNKEL (reference sequence). CDR3 length: 17 amino acids. CDR3 sequence: CASSQDFTSGGTGELFF. Here the CDR3 DNA reads TGTGCCAGCAGCCAAGATTTCACTAGCGGGGGGACCGGGGAGCTGTTTTTT.

The chain is built from TRBV28 and TRBJ1-4; no clear D gene. Germline assignment: CDR1 MDHEN and CDR2 SYDVKM. The CDR3 is 13 residues long. Trimming cost V 5 bases and J 5 bases, with 9 bases left between them. As DNA, the CDR3 is TGTGCCAGCAGTGTGACGAAGAATGAAAAACTGTTTTTT. It yields the protein CASSVTKNEKLFF.

This clone was seen only once. The chain uses TRBV7-3 and TRBJ2-1; the match to TRBD1 covers 7 bases. Germline loops: CDR1 SGHTA, CDR2 FQGTGA. The ends lost 0 bases at V and 0 bases at J; junction bases unmatched: 2. This CDR3 has 16 residues. CDR3 in amino acids: CASSLTGDSSYNEQFF. In nucleotides, the CDR3 is TGTGCCAGCAGCTTAACAGGGGACAGCTCCTACAATGAGCAGTTCTTC. Complete variable domain (other parts from reference TRBV7-3 and TRBJ2-1): GAGVSQTPSNKVTEKGKYVELRCDPISGHTALYWYRQSLGQGPEFLIYFQGTGAADDSGLPNDRFFAVRPEGSVSTLKIQRTERGDSAVYLCASSLTGDSSYNEQFFGPGTRLTVL.

This rearrangement joins TRBV5-4 to TRBJ2-2; TRBD2 agrees at 7 bases. Trimming cost V 4 bases and J 6 bases; bases outside gene matches: 9. The CDR3 has 15 residues. Germline CDR1 reads SGHNT; CDR2 reads YYREEE (reference sequence). The CDR3 DNA is TGTGCCAGCAGCCCCCCTTTAGCGGGCCCCGGGGAGCTGTTTTTT. As protein: CASSPPLAGPGELFF.

This rearrangement joins TRBV2 to TRBJ2-2; possible D gene TRBD1, 6 bases. Per germline, CDR1 SNHLY and CDR2 FYNNEI. Trimming pared 8 bases from V and 0 bases from J, leaving 10 bases between. This CDR3 is 14 amino acids long. In DNA, the CDR3 is TGTGCCAGCCCGGGACACCCGAACACCGGGGAGCTGTTTTTT. It yields the protein CASPGHPNTGELFF.

The chain uses TRBV11-3 and TRBJ2-1; D might be TRBD1 (6 bases). This CDR3 contains 16 residues. Trimming cost V 5 bases and J 7 bases, with 21 bases left between them. Germline V gene lookup returns CDR1 SGHNT and CDR2 YENEEA. CDR3 DNA sequence: TGTGCCAGCAGCGCGCAGAAACCGGGACATCGGAATGAGCAGTTCTTC. It is translated as CASSAQKPGHRNEQFF.

This clone was counted a single time. The gene calls are TRBV5-1 and TRBJ1-1; no definite D call. The CDR3 extends over 15 amino acids. CDR1 is SGHRS, CDR2 YFSETQ, per germline. V lost 3 bases and J lost 5, with 17 bases in between. The CDR3 region has the DNA TGCGCCAGCAGCTCGATAGTAGGACGAGAGACTGAAGCTTTCTTT. It codes for CASSSIVGRETEAFF.

This chain uses TRBV6-1 with TRBJ2-7; D may be TRBD2 (7 bases). The germline V and J ends were trimmed by 3 bases and 1 base, with 13 bases remaining between them. The CDR3 consists of 15 residues. Germline CDR1 and CDR2: MNHNS and SASEGT. The CDR3, as DNA: TGTGCCAGCAGTGATAGGGGGGGACTGTCCTACGAGCAGTACTTC. Translation gives CASSDRGGLSYEQYF.